The clone carrying this T cell receptor (beta chain) was recorded at least ten times. The antigen is undetermined. Together with a sample-barcoded 5' primer, a J-beta primer mix was included in a second PCR lasting roughly 6 to 12 cycles. Through a template-switch adaptor with 12 random nucleotides, each cDNA molecule received a tag. TCRdb re-derived calls from the 5' RACE reads in MiXCR, one entry per CDR3 protein. The sample comprises 850,000 or so distinct CDR3 sequences, 25% to 30% of which are singletons, and 17% rests with the top ten. This sample stems from a study of blood T cells in healthy people across ages. Study-level findings and limits: In these data, TCR beta diversity tracked strongly with naive T cell percentage.

The V gene's germline CDR1 is MNHEY and CDR2 SMNVEV (reference sequence). Trimming cost V 3 bases and J 0 bases, with 6 bases left between them. The CDR3 has 15 residues. The chain carries TRBV27 and TRBJ2-6; no definite D call. The receptor's source is a woman older than 75 in good health. The sequencing sample was made of blood. The CDR3 nucleotides read TGTGCCAGCAGTTTTCTCAACTCTGGGGCCAACGTCCTGACTTTC. This sequence encodes CASSFLNSGANVLTF.